This is a list of T cell receptor beta chains from one sample in a study of persistence of HIV-infected CD4 T cells. Repertoires were generated with immunoSEQ multiplex PCR, while TCRdb's copy carries only in-frame clones and drops some. The sample has 37,000 or so clones, roughly 86% seen once. Their antigens remain unidentified. The sequencing here drew on CD4+ T cells sorted from PBMCs after approximately 19-hour stimulation, taken from a patient who received antiretroviral therapy. Source of these receptors: an adult man with HIV who was CMV-seropositive. Both conserved end residues are part of each CDR3. A D gene is named only where the DNA matches it firmly. Expanded clones are given a class, and other clones once, few, many or no size at all.

abundance,v_gene,j_gene,d_gene,CDR3aa,CDR3nt
NA,TRBV7-3,TRBJ2-5,TRBD1,CASSLRSGGQETQYF,TGTGCCAGCAGCTTAAGGTCAGGGGGCCAAGAGACCCAGTACTTC
NA,TRBV18,TRBJ1-2,NA,CASSPWNGRADGYTF,TGTGCCAGCTCACCATGGAATGGCAGGGCCGATGGCTACACCTTC
NA,TRBV5-1,TRBJ2-5,TRBD2,CASSQERGEETQYF,TGCGCCAGCAGCCAGGAGCGGGGAGAAGAGACCCAGTACTTC
NA,TRBV5-1,TRBJ2-7,NA,CASSFRDIERMEVGEQYF,TGCGCCAGCAGCTTTCGGGACATCGAGAGAATGGAGGTAGGAGAGCAGTACTTC
once,TRBV10-1,TRBJ1-6,NA,CASSVTAPKNSPLHF,TGCGCCAGCAGTGTTACGGCCCCTAAGAATTCACCCCTCCACTTT
once,TRBV10-3,TRBJ1-4,TRBD1,CATGSGGAANEKLFF,TGTGCCACGGGCTCAGGGGGCGCTGCTAATGAAAAACTGTTTTTT
NA,TRBV19,TRBJ1-2,TRBD1,CASSLRTGAQTNYGYTF,TGTGCCAGTAGTCTCAGGACAGGAGCTCAAACTAACTATGGCTACACCTTC
NA,TRBV7-8,TRBJ1-1,NA,CASSPDGRMNTEAFF,TGTGCCAGCAGCCCGGACGGTAGAATGAACACTGAAGCTTTCTTT
NA,TRBV6-5,TRBJ2-3,TRBD1,CASSSLEGQLTDTQYF,TGTGCCAGCAGTTCCTTAGAGGGACAGCTCACAGATACGCAGTATTTT
NA,TRBV24-1,TRBJ2-7,TRBD1,CATSDSRTGSYEQYF,TGTGCCACCAGTGATTCCAGGACAGGCTCCTACGAGCAGTACTTC
once,TRBV2,TRBJ1-6,TRBD1,CASQSRQGHNSPLHF,TGTGCCAGCCAGTCGCGACAGGGGCATAATTCACCCCTCCACTTT
NA,TRBV27,TRBJ2-7,TRBD1,CASSSRQGYEQYF,TGTGCCAGCAGTTCTCGACAGGGCTACGAGCAGTACTTC
NA,TRBV2,TRBJ2-5,NA,CASSEGQYLTQYF,TGTGCCAGCAGTGAGGGTCAGTACTTGACCCAGTACTTC
NA,TRBV15,TRBJ2-3,NA,CATSRGGNTDTQYF,TGTGCCACCAGCAGAGGCGGGAATACAGATACGCAGTATTTT
NA,TRBV19,TRBJ1-2,NA,CASSIDLPRPVHF,TGTGCCAGTAGTATAGATCTTCCCCGGCCTGTGCACTTC
once,TRBV20-1,TRBJ1-1,NA,CSASMGGPNTEAFF,TGCAGTGCTAGTATGGGGGGACCGAACACTGAAGCTTTCTTT
NA,TRBV7-2,TRBJ1-6,NA,CASSLQGRNSPLHF,TGTGCCAGCAGCTTGCAGGGACGGAATTCACCCCTCCACTTT
NA,TRBV9,TRBJ2-4,NA,CASSVGGSENIQYF,TGTGCCAGCAGCGTAGGGGGTAGCGAAAACATTCAGTACTTC
NA,TRBV6-4,TRBJ1-2,NA,CASSSRTTSGYTF,TGTGCCAGCAGTTCGAGGACAACTTCTGGCTACACCTTC
NA,TRBV29-1,TRBJ1-2,NA,CSVEARTLRGYTF,TGCAGCGTTGAAGCTCGGACACTGCGCGGCTACACCTTC
NA,TRBV5-6,TRBJ1-1,NA,CASSLSTEAFF,TGTGCCAGCAGCTTGAGCACTGAAGCTTTCTTT
NA,TRBV7-8,TRBJ2-7,NA,CASSFPRLGWENEQYF,TGTGCCAGCAGCTTTCCCAGACTAGGCTGGGAGAACGAGCAGTACTTC
NA,TRBV27,TRBJ2-5,TRBD1,CASSLDRQGVETQYF,TGTGCCAGCAGTTTAGATCGACAGGGGGTCGAGACCCAGTACTTC
NA,TRBV5-1,TRBJ1-2,NA,CASSLERGAARSPYGYTF,TGCGCCAGCAGCTTGGAAAGGGGGGCAGCTCGGAGTCCTTATGGCTACACCTTC
once,TRBV9,TRBJ1-1,NA,CASSVVHSLNTEAFF,TGTGCCAGCAGCGTAGTGCACAGTTTAAACACTGAAGCTTTCTTT
NA,TRBV6-4,TRBJ1-1,TRBD1,CASRETGERNTEAFF,TGTGCCAGCAGGGAGACAGGGGAGCGGAACACTGAAGCTTTCTTT
NA,TRBV2,TRBJ1-1,NA,CASRAQGFGTEAFF,TGTGCCAGCAGAGCGCAGGGTTTCGGCACTGAAGCTTTCTTT
NA,TRBV7-9,TRBJ1-1,NA,CAPSNNTEAFF,TGTGCCCCGAGCAATAACACTGAAGCTTTCTTT
NA,TRBV19,TRBJ1-4,NA,CASSPGRFNEKLFF,TGTGCCAGTAGTCCAGGACGGTTTAATGAAAAACTGTTTTTT
few,TRBV19,TRBJ1-5,TRBD1,CASAGTENQPQHF,TGTGCCAGTGCCGGGACAGAAAATCAGCCCCAGCATTTT
NA,TRBV6-1,TRBJ1-6,TRBD1,CASSEIGTGTSPLHF,TGTGCCAGCAGTGAAATAGGGACAGGGACTTCACCCCTCCACTTT
NA,TRBV6-5,TRBJ1-6,NA,CAAMRYNSPLHF,TGTGCCGCCATGAGGTATAATTCACCCCTCCACTTT
NA,TRBV9,TRBJ1-4,NA,CASSTPGRGEEKLFF,TGTGCCAGCAGCACCCCGGGACGGGGGGAAGAAAAACTGTTTTTT
NA,TRBV19,TRBJ2-3,NA,CASSSPNREVRDTQYF,TGTGCCAGTAGTAGCCCCAACAGGGAGGTTCGGGATACGCAGTATTTT
once,TRBV5-1,TRBJ1-1,NA,CASSLAAGGTEAFF,TGCGCCAGCAGCTTGGCCGCGGGGGGCACTGAAGCTTTCTTT
once,TRBV27,TRBJ2-7,NA,CASSLRLTSYEQYF,TGTGCCAGCAGTTTACGACTAACTAGCTACGAGCAGTACTTC
NA,TRBV3-1/TRBV3-2,TRBJ2-2,NA,CASSLGLQNTGELFF,TGTGCCAGCAGTTTGGGGTTACAGAACACCGGGGAGCTGTTTTTT
NA,TRBV20-1,TRBJ1-5,NA,CSASRGSNQPQHF,TGCAGTGCTAGTCGGGGAAGCAATCAGCCCCAGCATTTT
NA,TRBV5-1,TRBJ1-2,NA,CASSQLTGYGYTF,TGCGCCAGCAGCCAACTAACAGGGTATGGCTACACCTTC
NA,TRBV5-4,TRBJ2-7,NA,CASSFDQKSYEQYF,TGTGCCAGCAGCTTTGACCAGAAGTCCTACGAGCAGTACTTC
NA,TRBV18,TRBJ1-1,NA,CASSPWGAPNTEAFF,TGTGCCAGCTCACCCTGGGGAGCGCCTAACACTGAAGCTTTCTTT